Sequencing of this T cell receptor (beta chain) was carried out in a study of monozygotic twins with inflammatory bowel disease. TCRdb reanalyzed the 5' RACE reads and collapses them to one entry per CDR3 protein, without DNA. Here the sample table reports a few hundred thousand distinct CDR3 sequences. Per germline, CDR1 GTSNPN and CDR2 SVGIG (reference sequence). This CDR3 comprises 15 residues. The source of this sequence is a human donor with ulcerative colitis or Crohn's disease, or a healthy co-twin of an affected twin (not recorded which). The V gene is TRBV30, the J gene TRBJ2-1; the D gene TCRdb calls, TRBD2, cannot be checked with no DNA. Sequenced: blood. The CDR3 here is CAWIGASGGHNEQFF.